The present T cell receptor (beta chain) was sequenced within a study of blood T cell repertoires in COVID-19. Study context: The United States, Italy and Spain were the sources of the acute and convalescent COVID-19 samples. PBMCs, B-cell-depleted T cells, or T cells were the source of the cDNA or gDNA that made up the material.

The CDR3 runs 15 residues. The germline V gene has CDR1 SEHNR and CDR2 FQNEAQ (reference sequence). The junction had 5 bases not matched to a gene; V was cut back by 5 bases and J by 1 base. Profiled with immunoSEQ multiplex PCR; TCRdb holds only in-frame clones, not every one. The table includes some 48,000 clones, more than 80% detected once. Sequenced input: peripheral blood. The source is a human donor in a cohort sampled during active COVID-19. The chain has TRBV7-9 and TRBJ2-3; TRBD2 aligns across 8 bases. The CDR3 spells CASSISGDRTDTQYF. CDR3 coding DNA: TGTGCCAGCAGCATTAGCGGGGACCGCACAGATACGCAGTATTTT.